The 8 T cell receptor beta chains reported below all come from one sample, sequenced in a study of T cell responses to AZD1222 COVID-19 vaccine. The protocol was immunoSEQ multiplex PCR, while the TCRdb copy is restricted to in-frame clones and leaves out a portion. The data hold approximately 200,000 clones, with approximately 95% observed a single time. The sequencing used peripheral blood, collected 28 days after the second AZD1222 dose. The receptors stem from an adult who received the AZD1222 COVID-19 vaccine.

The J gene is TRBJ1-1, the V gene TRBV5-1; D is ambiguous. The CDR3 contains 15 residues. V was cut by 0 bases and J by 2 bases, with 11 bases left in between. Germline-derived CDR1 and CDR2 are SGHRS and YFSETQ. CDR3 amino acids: CASSLEGAGNTEAFF. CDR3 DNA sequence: TGCGCCAGCAGCTTGGAGGGAGCAGGAAACACTGAAGCTTTCTTT.

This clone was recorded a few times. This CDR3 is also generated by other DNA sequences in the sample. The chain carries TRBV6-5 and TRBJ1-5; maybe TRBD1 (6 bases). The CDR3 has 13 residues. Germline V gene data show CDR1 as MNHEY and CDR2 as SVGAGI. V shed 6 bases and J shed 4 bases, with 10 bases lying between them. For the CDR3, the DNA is TGTGCCAGCAGCGGACAGCAGAATCAGCCCCAGCATTTT. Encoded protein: CASSGQQNQPQHF.

The CDR3 DNA reads TGTGCCAGCAGCTTGGTGTTTCTCCAAGAGACCCAGTACTTC. This encodes CASSLVFLQETQYF. V gene TRBV7-2 combines with J gene TRBJ2-5; D ambiguous. Germline V gene sequence: CDR1 SGHTA, CDR2 FQGNSA. The V and J ends lost 3 bases and 1 base respectively, with 9 bases between them. The CDR3 has 14 amino acids.

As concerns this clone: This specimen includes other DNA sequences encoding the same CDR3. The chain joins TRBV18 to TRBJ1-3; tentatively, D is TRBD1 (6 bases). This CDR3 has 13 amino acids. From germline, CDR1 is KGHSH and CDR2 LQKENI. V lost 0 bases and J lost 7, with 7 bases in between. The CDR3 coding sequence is TGTGCCAGCTCACCACCAGGGGGGAACACCATATATTTT. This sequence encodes CASSPPGGNTIYF.

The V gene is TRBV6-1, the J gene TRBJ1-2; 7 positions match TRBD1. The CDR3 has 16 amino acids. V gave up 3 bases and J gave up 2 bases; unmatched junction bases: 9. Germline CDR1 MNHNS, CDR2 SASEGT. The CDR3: CASSEFRAGGNYGYTF. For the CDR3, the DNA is TGTGCCAGCAGTGAGTTTAGGGCAGGGGGGAACTATGGCTACACCTTC.

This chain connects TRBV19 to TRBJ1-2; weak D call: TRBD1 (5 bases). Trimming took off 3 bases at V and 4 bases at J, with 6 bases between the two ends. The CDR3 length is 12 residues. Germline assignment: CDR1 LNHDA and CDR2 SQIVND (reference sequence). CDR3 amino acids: CASSIQGYGYTF. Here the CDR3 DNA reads TGTGCCAGTAGTATCCAGGGCTATGGCTACACCTTC.

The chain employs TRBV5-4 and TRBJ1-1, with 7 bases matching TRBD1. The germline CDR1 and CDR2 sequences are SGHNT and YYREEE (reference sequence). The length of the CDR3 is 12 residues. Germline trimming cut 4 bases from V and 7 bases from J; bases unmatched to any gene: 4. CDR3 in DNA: TGTGCCAGCAGCGGAGGGACAGTTGAAGCTTTCTTT. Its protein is CASSGGTVEAFF.

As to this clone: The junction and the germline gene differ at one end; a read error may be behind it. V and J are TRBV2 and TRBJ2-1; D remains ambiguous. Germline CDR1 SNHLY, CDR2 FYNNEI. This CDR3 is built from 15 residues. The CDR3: CASSEEMGSYNEQFF. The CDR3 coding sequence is TGCGCCAGCAGTGAAGAGATGGGGTCCTACAATGAGCAGTTCTTC.